This entry describes one T cell receptor (beta chain). Cells sorted as Tregs were CD4+, CD25+ and CD127-/low. TCRdb re-analysed the 5' RACE reads in MiXCR, keeping a single row per CDR3 protein. The sample contains approximately 40,000 distinct CDR3 sequences, 22% of which appear only once. CDR3 length equals 14 residues. Trimming took 10 bases from V and 6 from J; bases not matched to a gene: 6. Germline V gene data show CDR1 as MNHEY and CDR2 as SMNVEV (reference sequence). The material sequenced was Tregs sorted from blood. The clonotype comes from a female donor with breast cancer. This chain uses TRBV27 with TRBJ2-5; 15 bases fit TRBD2. CDR3 nucleotide sequence: TGTGCCACCGGACTAGCGGGAGGGCCGCAGACCCAGTACTTC. As protein: CATGLAGGPQTQYF.